These 21 T cell receptor beta chains originate from one sample sequenced in a study of response to subunit inactivated influenza vaccine. TCRdb ran MiXCR on the RT-PCR reads and lists one entry per CDR3 protein. This table holds around 600,000 distinct CDR3 sequences, around 11% found once. Another study also made use of these data, one on T cells expressing NK-cell markers. That work adds: TCR beta libraries carry UMIs added by 5'RACE template switching.

This specimen consisted of PBMCs from blood, obtained on the day of vaccination. The receptor source for this set is a man aged 45 to 65 who received an inactivated influenza vaccine.

The sample holds a few counts of this clonotype. V is TRBV29-1 and J is TRBJ2-1; 10 bases fit TRBD1. The CDR3 consists of 11 residues. Germline values: CDR1 SQVTM, CDR2 ANQGSEA. Trimming cost V 8 bases and J 10 bases; bases outside gene matches: 5. The CDR3 DNA sequence: TGCAGCACCGGGACAGGGGTAGAGCAGTTCTTC. Amino acids: CSTGTGVEQFF.

The V call is TRBV28, the J call TRBJ1-2; 11 nucleotides match TRBD1. Germline assignment: CDR1 MDHEN and CDR2 SYDVKM. This CDR3 comprises 14 residues. V gave up 8 bases and J gave up 8 bases; unmatched junction bases: 10. The CDR3 here is CASRRTGGAKGYTF. The CDR3 nucleotides are TGTGCCAGCCGACGGACAGGGGGCGCAAAGGGCTACACCTTC.

This clonotype was counted only a few times. J is TRBJ2-1 and V is TRBV28; the D is unclear. Germline V gives CDR1 MDHEN, CDR2 SYDVKM. The CDR3 spans 13 residues. V was cut by 2 bases and J by 10 bases, with 12 bases left in between. The DNA of the CDR3 is TGTGCCAGCAGTTTACGTCAGAATGGGGAGCAGTTCTTC. Translated, it gives CASSLRQNGEQFF. Full variable domain (outside the CDR3, taken from reference TRBV28 and TRBJ2-1): DVKVTQSSRYLVKRTGEKVFLECVQDMDHENMFWYRQDPGLGLRLIYFSYDVKMKEKGDIPEGYSVSREKKERFSLILESASTNQTSMYLCASSLRQNGEQFFGPGTRLTVL.

The chain couples TRBV20-1 to TRBJ2-3; the D is unclear. CDR1 and CDR2 (germline): DFQATT, SNEGSKA (reference sequence). The CDR3 is 14 residues long. V was pared by 0 bases and J by 0 bases, with 7 bases between. DNA for the CDR3: TGCAGTGCTAGAGATCCCGGGAGCACAGATACGCAGTATTTT. It is translated as CSARDPGSTDTQYF.

This chain links TRBV10-1 with TRBJ2-3, with a tentative D call TRBD1 (7 bases). Germline CDR1 is WNHNN and CDR2 is SYGVQD (reference sequence). The germline V and J ends were trimmed by 8 bases and 5 bases, with 14 bases remaining between them. This CDR3 region has 13 residues. The CDR3 DNA reads TGCGCCAGCGGGGGGACAGTGGGAGATACGCAGTATTTT. Amino acids: CASGGTVGDTQYF.

This clonotype was detected only a few times. The V call is TRBV7-2, the J call TRBJ2-7; 9 bases are a match to TRBD1. The J segment lost 2 bases and the V segment lost 2 bases, leaving 4 bases of the junction unmatched. The CDR3 contains 15 residues. The germline V gene has CDR1 SGHTA and CDR2 FQGNSA. The CDR3, as DNA: TGTGCCAGCAGCTTACCAAGGGACAGGGCCTACGAGCAGTACTTC. Residues: CASSLPRDRAYEQYF. The entire variable domain, with the rest obtained from reference TRBV7-2 and TRBJ2-7, is as follows: GAGVSQSPSNKVTEKGKDVELRCDPISGHTALYWYRQSLGQGLEFLIYFQGNSAPDKSGLPSDRFSAERTGGSVSTLTIQRTQQEDSAVYLCASSLPRDRAYEQYFGPGTRLTVT.

This clonotype was picked up a small number of times. J is TRBJ1-1 and V is TRBV20-1; the D is unclear. V was shortened by 4 bases and J by 4 bases, with 10 bases between the two germline ends. Looked up from germline, CDR1 is DFQATT and CDR2 is SNEGSKA (reference sequence). The CDR3 covers 12 residues. The CDR3 region has the DNA TGCAGTGCTAATGGTGGAGGCACTGAAGCTTTCTTT. Translating it yields CSANGGGTEAFF.

The J gene is TRBJ2-5, the V gene TRBV14; D not certain. The CDR3 is 16 residues long. The germline gives CDR1 SGHDN, CDR2 FVKESK. Trimming cost V 0 bases and J 2 bases, with 13 bases left between them. The CDR3 region is CASSQDPGWGQETQYF. In DNA form, the CDR3 reads TGTGCCAGCAGCCAAGATCCGGGCTGGGGACAAGAGACCCAGTACTTC.

There are a few counts of this clonotype. This chain joins TRBV11-2 and TRBJ2-7; tentatively, D is TRBD2 (5 bases). There are 13 residues in the CDR3. V lost 0 bases, J lost 5 bases, and 8 bases lay in between. Germline V gives CDR1 SGHAT, CDR2 FQNNGV. DNA for the CDR3: TGTGCCAGCAGCTTAGAGTGGGGAGACGAGCAGTACTTC. It specifies CASSLEWGDEQYF.

This clonotype came up a few times. The CDR3 nucleotides are TGTGCCAGCAGTTACTCGGGTTTTACCACAGATACGCAGTATTTT. It yields the protein CASSYSGFTTDTQYF. The chain joins TRBV6-5 to TRBJ2-3; no definite D call. This CDR3 is built from 15 residues. CDR1 is MNHEY and CDR2 is SVGAGI in the germline V gene. V was cut by 0 bases and J by 2 bases, with 9 bases left in between.

This sequence joins TRBV6-5 and TRBJ2-1; D possibly corresponds to TRBD1 (5 bases). CDR3 size: 14 residues. The germline gives CDR1 MNHEY, CDR2 SVGAGI. V lost 0 bases to trimming and J lost 6 bases, with 9 bases between them. CDR3 DNA sequence: TGTGCCAGCAGTTACTCCGACAGTTTCAATGAGCAGTTCTTC. Residues: CASSYSDSFNEQFF.

This clonotype was counted many times. This chain connects TRBV29-1 to TRBJ2-7; 9 positions match TRBD1. Germline CDR1 is SQVTM and CDR2 is ANQGSEA. This CDR3 spans 13 amino acids. V lost 5 bases to trimming and J lost 7 bases; unmatched junction nucleotides: 9. The CDR3 region is CSVSGTGRGEQYF. CDR3 bases: TGCAGCGTTTCCGGGACAGGGAGGGGAGAGCAGTACTTC.

The CDR3 bases are TGTGCCAGCAGTTTTCCACAGCGGCGCCTAGGGACCCAGTACTTC. Its protein product is CASSFPQRRLGTQYF. The rearrangement links TRBV7-9 to TRBJ2-5, with a tentative D call TRBD2 (5 bases). Germline CDR1 SEHNR, CDR2 FQNEAQ (reference sequence). The ends were cut back, 6 bases at V and 7 bases at J, with 21 bases in the middle. CDR3 size: 15 residues.

Ten or more counts support this clonotype. This chain connects TRBV18 to TRBJ2-1; D possibly matches TRBD1 or TRBD2 (7 bases each). Germline-derived CDR1 and CDR2 are KGHSH and LQKENI. This CDR3 region has 15 residues. Between the trimmed V and J ends, which lost 0 bases and 8 bases, there was a span of 14 bases. The CDR3 DNA is TGTGCCAGCTCACCACCGATGGCAGGGGGGGATGAGCAGTTCTTC. Translation: CASSPPMAGGDEQFF. The entire variable domain, with the rest obtained from reference TRBV18 and TRBJ2-1, is as follows: NAGVMQNPRHLVRRRGQEARLRCSPMKGHSHVYWYRQLPEEGLKFMVYLQKENIIDESGMPKERFSAEFPKEGPSILRIQQVVRGDSAAYFCASSPPMAGGDEQFFGPGTRLTVL.

The rearrangement links TRBV10-3 to TRBJ1-1; TRBD1 matches at 11 bases. J gave up 1 base and V 5 bases, and 6 bases lay outside the gene matches. The germline CDR1 and CDR2 sequences are ENHRY and SYGVKD. CDR3 length equals 16 residues. The chain's CDR3 is CAISRGQGAANTEAFF. The DNA of the CDR3 is TGTGCCATCAGTAGAGGACAGGGGGCGGCGAACACTGAAGCTTTCTTT.

This clonotype has only a few counts. The rearrangement uses TRBV5-1 and TRBJ2-3, with a possible D match to TRBD2 (6 bases). The length of the CDR3 is 14 residues. CDR1 is SGHRS, CDR2 YFSETQ, per germline. Trimming pared 6 bases from V and 4 bases from J, leaving 15 bases between. The CDR3 is CASTQSRDSDTQYF. The CDR3 nucleotides are TGCGCCAGCACCCAGAGCCGGGACTCAGATACGCAGTATTTT.

This chain's CDR3 is CASFEREGRYEQYF. In DNA form, the CDR3 reads TGTGCCAGCTTTGAGCGGGAGGGCCGCTACGAGCAGTACTTC. V usage is TRBV6-1 and J usage is TRBJ2-7; 10 bases are a match to TRBD2. Germline CDR1 reads MNHNS; CDR2 reads SASEGT. CDR3 length equals 14 residues. After removal of 8 bases from V and 3 bases from J, the junction contained 7 bases not matched to a gene.

The chain is built from TRBV5-6 and TRBJ2-3, with D perhaps matching TRBD1 or TRBD2 (5 bases each). This CDR3 region has 17 residues. Germline V lookup: CDR1 SGHDT, CDR2 YYEEEE. The V end lost 4 bases, the J end lost 5 bases, and 23 bases lay between the germline ends. CDR3 sequence reads: CASSLGANRDLRDTQYF. For the CDR3, the DNA is TGTGCCAGCAGCCTTGGGGCAAACCGGGACCTGAGAGATACGCAGTATTTT.

The V and J genes are TRBV6-5 and TRBJ2-7, with D unclear. The CDR3 totals 11 residues. CDR1 and CDR2 from the germline V gene are MNHEY and SVGAGI. V was clipped by 6 bases and J by 4 bases, with 7 bases between them. The CDR3 loop is CASRDIYEQYF. CDR3 nucleotides: TGTGCCAGCAGAGACATATACGAGCAGTACTTC.

There are a few counts of this clonotype. The chain uses TRBV11-2 and TRBJ2-1; 7 bases agree with TRBD1. Germline V gene lookup returns CDR1 SGHAT and CDR2 FQNNGV. There are 15 residues in the CDR3. Trimming took 4 bases from V and 7 from J; bases not matched to a gene: 10. CDR3: CASSSVRGPGNEQFF. CDR3 coding DNA: TGTGCCAGCAGCTCCGTAAGGGGGCCAGGGAATGAGCAGTTCTTC.

This clonotype has at least ten counts. The CDR3 sequence is CASSPLSNEQFF. CDR3 DNA: TGTGCCAGCTCACCACTCAGCAATGAGCAGTTCTTC. The chain employs TRBV18 and TRBJ2-1; D not resolved. The germline V gene encodes CDR1 KGHSH and CDR2 LQKENI. V was cut by 1 base and J by 6 bases, with 4 bases left in between. The CDR3 has 12 amino acids.